These 3 T cell receptor beta chains were sequenced from one sample in a study of blood T cells in healthy people across ages. A J-beta primer mix and a sample-barcoded 5' primer were used in a second PCR of roughly 7 to 12 cycles. TCRdb called the 5' RACE reads again in MiXCR, with one record for every CDR3 protein. The table has 600,000 to 800,000 distinct CDR3 sequences, roughly half seen once. Sequencing used blood. Receptors were obtained from a woman aged 80 or older in good health.

The chain combines TRBV5-1 with TRBJ2-1; TRBD1 is a possible D gene (6 bases). The ends were cut back, 4 bases at V and 10 bases at J, with 15 bases in the middle. This CDR3 has 13 residues. Germline loops: CDR1 SGHRS, CDR2 YFSETQ. The CDR3 DNA follows: TGCGCCAGCAGCCAAGGACAGTTCAACGAGCAGTTCTTC. The encoded protein is CASSQGQFNEQFF.

The CDR3: CASSLVAPGEQYF. CDR3 sequence (DNA): TGCGCCAGCAGCTTGGTTGCCCCAGGGGAGCAGTACTTC. This rearrangement joins TRBV5-1 to TRBJ2-5, with D maybe TRBD1 (6 bases). The CDR3 sequence is 13 residues long. The V end was cut by 0 bases, the J end by 11 bases, with 14 bases between. Germline V gene sequence: CDR1 SGHRS, CDR2 YFSETQ.

To note about this clonotype: Given a much more abundant clone one base away, this may be a read error. The CDR3 DNA reads TGCAGCGGTGAAGTTAGGGATCGCTACACCTTC. Its translation: CSGEVRDRYTF. V is TRBV29-1 and J is TRBJ1-2, with unresolved D. The CDR3 sequence is 11 residues long. Per the germline V gene, CDR1 is SQVTM and CDR2 is ANQGSEA.